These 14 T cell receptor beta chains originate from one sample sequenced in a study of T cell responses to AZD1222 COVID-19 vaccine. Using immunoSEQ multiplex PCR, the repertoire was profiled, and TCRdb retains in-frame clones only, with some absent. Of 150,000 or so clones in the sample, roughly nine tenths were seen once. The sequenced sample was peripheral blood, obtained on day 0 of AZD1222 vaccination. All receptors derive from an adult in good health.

For the CDR3, the DNA is TGTGCCAGCAGTGATCGGGGAGTTGGAAACACCATATATTTT. As protein: CASSDRGVGNTIYF. The rearrangement uses TRBV6-1 and TRBJ1-3, with unresolved D. The V and J ends lost 3 bases and 3 bases respectively, with 9 bases between them. The length of the CDR3 is 14 residues. Germline CDR1 and CDR2: MNHNS and SASEGT.

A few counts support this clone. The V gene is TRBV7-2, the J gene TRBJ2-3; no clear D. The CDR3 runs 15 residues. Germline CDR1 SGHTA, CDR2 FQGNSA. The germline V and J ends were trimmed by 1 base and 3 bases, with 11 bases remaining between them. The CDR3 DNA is TGTGCCAGCAGCTTAGGGGGTCTAGAAACAGATACGCAGTATTTT. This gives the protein CASSLGGLETDTQYF.

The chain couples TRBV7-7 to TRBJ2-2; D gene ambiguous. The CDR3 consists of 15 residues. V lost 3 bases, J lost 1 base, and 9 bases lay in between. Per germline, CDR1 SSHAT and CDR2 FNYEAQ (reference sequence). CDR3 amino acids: CASSFSIENTGELFF. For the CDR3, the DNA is TGTGCCAGCAGCTTTTCGATCGAGAACACCGGGGAGCTGTTTTTT.

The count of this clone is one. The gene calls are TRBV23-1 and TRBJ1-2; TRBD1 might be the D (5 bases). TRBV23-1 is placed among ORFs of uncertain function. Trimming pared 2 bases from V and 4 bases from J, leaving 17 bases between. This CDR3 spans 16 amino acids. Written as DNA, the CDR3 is TGCGCCAGCAGTCAACCCCGGAGGGGTTCGGGCTATGGCTACACCTTC. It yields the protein CASSQPRRGSGYGYTF.

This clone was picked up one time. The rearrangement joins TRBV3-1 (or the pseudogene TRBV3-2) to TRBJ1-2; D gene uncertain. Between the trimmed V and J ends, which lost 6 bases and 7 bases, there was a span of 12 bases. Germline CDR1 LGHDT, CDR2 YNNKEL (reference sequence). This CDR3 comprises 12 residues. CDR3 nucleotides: TGTGCCAGCAGTCGGGTCGAGGCTGGCTACACCTTC. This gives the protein CASSRVEAGYTF.

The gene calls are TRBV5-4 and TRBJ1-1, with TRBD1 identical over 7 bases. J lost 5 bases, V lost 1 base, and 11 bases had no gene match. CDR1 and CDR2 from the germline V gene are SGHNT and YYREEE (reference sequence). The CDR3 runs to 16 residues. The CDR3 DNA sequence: TGTGCCAGCAGCTTGCCCCCGGCAGGGGGTGGAACTGAAGCTTTCTTT. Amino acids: CASSLPPAGGGTEAFF.

The DNA for the CDR3 is TGTGCCAGCAGCTCTAGCGTTAGCACAGATACGCAGTATTTT. Translated, it gives CASSSSVSTDTQYF. The J gene is TRBJ2-3, the V gene TRBV7-9, with D possibly being TRBD2 (6 bases). The CDR3 runs to 14 residues. Germline CDR1 reads SEHNR; CDR2 reads FQNEAQ (reference sequence). Trimming shortened V by 4 bases and J by 0 bases, and 8 bases separated the two germline ends.

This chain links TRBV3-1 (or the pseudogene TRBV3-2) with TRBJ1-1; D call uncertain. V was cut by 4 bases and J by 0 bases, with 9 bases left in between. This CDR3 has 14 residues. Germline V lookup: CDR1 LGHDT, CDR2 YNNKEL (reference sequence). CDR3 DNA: TGTGCCAGCAGCCCCACACGCATGAACACTGAAGCTTTCTTT. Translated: CASSPTRMNTEAFF.

CDR3 sequence reads: CASNIYPDADTQYF. CDR3 coding DNA: TGTGCCAGCAATATCTATCCAGACGCGGATACGCAGTATTTT. The chain employs TRBV2 and TRBJ2-3; unclear D gene. Germline V gives CDR1 SNHLY, CDR2 FYNNEI. Trimming removed 7 bases at V and 6 bases at J, with 17 bases between. The CDR3 extends over 14 amino acids. The variable domain in full, with the rest retrieved from reference TRBV2 and TRBJ2-3, is EPEVTQTPSHQVTQMGQEVILRCVPISNHLYFYWYRQILGQKVEFLVSFYNNEISEKSEIFDDQFSVERPDGSNFTLKIRSTKLEDSAMYFCASNIYPDADTQYFGPGTRLTVL.

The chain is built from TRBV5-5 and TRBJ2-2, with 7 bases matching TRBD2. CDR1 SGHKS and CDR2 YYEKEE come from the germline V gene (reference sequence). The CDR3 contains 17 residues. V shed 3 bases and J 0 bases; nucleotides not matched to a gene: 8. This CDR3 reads CASSSRAGVANTGELFF. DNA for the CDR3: TGTGCCAGCAGCTCTAGGGCGGGGGTGGCGAACACCGGGGAGCTGTTTTTT.

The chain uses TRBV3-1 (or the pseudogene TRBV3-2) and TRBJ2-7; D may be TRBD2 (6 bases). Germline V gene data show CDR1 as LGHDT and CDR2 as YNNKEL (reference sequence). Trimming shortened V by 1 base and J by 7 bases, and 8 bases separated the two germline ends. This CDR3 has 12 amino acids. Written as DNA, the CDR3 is TGTGCCAGCAGCCAAGTCCGGGGGGAGCAGTACTTC. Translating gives CASSQVRGEQYF.

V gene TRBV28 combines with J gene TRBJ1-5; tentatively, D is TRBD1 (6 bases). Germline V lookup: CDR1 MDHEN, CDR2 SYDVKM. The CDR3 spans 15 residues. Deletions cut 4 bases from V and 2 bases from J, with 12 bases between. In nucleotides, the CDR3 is TGTGCCAGCAGTTCACAGGGTTTGGGCAATCAGCCCCAGCATTTT. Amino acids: CASSSQGLGNQPQHF.

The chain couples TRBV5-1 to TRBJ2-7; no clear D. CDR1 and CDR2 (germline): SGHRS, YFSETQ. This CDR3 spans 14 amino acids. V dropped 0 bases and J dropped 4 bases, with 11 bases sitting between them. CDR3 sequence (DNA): TGCGCCAGCAGCTTGGCAGAGAGTACTTACGAGCAGTACTTC. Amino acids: CASSLAESTYEQYF.

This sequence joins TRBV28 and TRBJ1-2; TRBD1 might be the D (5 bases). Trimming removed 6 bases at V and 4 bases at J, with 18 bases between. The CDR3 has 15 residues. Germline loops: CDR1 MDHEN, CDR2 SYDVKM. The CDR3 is CASRFVHRIGYGYTF. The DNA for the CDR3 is TGTGCCAGCAGATTCGTTCACAGGATCGGCTATGGCTACACCTTC.